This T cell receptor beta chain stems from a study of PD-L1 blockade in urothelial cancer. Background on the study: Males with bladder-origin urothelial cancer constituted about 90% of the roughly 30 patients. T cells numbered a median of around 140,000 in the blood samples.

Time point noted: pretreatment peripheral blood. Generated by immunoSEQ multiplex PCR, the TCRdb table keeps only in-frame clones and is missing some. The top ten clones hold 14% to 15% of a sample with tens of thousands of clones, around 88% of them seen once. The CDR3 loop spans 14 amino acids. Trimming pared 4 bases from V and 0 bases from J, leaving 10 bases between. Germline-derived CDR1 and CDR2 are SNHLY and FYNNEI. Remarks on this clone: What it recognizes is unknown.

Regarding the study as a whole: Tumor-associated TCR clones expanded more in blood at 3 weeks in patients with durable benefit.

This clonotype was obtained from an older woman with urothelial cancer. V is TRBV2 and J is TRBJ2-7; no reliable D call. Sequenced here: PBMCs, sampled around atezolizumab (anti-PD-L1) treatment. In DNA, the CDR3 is TGTGCCAGCAGTGTGCGTCAAAGCTCCTACGAGCAGTACTTC. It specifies CASSVRQSSYEQYF.